This T cell receptor beta chain was sequenced for a study of post-analysis software for immune sequencing data. Study-level results: Strong co-clustering by F measure was evident for samples that had been prepared in the same batch. When compared against controls, multiple sclerosis patients showed significantly lower normalized Chao1 diversity. Five or six TRBV segments appeared more often in patients than in controls, and TRBV5-6, TRBV5-1 and TRBV20-1 were among these.

The CDR3 extends over 15 amino acids. CDR1 MNHEY and CDR2 SVGAGI come from the germline V gene. Trimming stripped 0 bases from V and 2 bases from J, with 10 bases between. On this clonotype itself: Its specificity is not known.

Unique molecular identifiers were present in the TCR beta cDNA libraries. The yield from about 1 to 10 million T cells was around 500,000 cDNA molecules in total. TCRdb used MiXCR to reprocess the PCR reads, holding one entry per CDR3 protein. This sample has about 770,000 distinct CDR3 sequences; roughly 50% occur once, and the top ten carry roughly 5%. This receptor was taken from a girl aged 5 to 17 with multiple sclerosis. V usage is TRBV6-5 and J usage is TRBJ2-5; no reliable D call. The source material was blood. The CDR3 here is CASSYSRRQQETQYF. The CDR3 DNA is TGTGCCAGCAGTTACTCGCGGCGGCAGCAAGAGACCCAGTACTTC.